What follows are 8 T cell receptor beta chains derived from one specimen sequenced in a study of technical replicates of blood from a few donors. Using immunoSEQ multiplex PCR, the repertoire was profiled, and TCRdb retains in-frame clones only, with some absent. In the table there are some 98,000 clones, roughly 95% of which are singletons. What was sequenced was T cells isolated from PBMCs. These receptors were obtained from a human donor in good health.

V gene TRBV10-3 combines with J gene TRBJ2-7, with 8 bases matching TRBD1. The length of the CDR3 is 17 residues. Germline-derived CDR1 and CDR2 are ENHRY and SYGVKD. The junction had 10 bases not matched to a gene; V was cut back by 0 bases and J by 3 bases. In DNA, the CDR3 is TGTGCCATCAGTGAGTCGACAGTCCCGGGACAGGACTACGAGCAGTACTTC. Its translation is CAISESTVPGQDYEQYF.

V and J are TRBV19 and TRBJ2-7; 8 bases fit TRBD1. Trimming removed 5 bases from V and 3 bases from J; junction bases left unmatched: 3. This CDR3 contains 13 residues. CDR1 and CDR2 (germline): LNHDA, SQIVND (reference sequence). Here the CDR3 DNA reads TGTGCCAGTAGTGCCGGACAGGGCTACGAGCAGTACTTC. Its protein product is CASSAGQGYEQYF.

The chain couples TRBV5-6 to TRBJ1-3, with D unclear. This CDR3 region has 12 residues. Trimming pared 1 base from V and 4 bases from J, leaving 3 bases between. CDR1 is SGHDT, CDR2 YYEEEE, per germline. The CDR3 nucleotides read TGTGCCAGCAGCTTGTCGGGAAACACCATATATTTT. It is translated as CASSLSGNTIYF.

The chain is built from TRBV18 and TRBJ1-3, with D unclear. The ends were cut back, 1 base at V and 0 bases at J, with 16 bases in the middle. Per the germline V gene, CDR1 is KGHSH and CDR2 is LQKENI. The CDR3 contains 18 residues. CDR3 DNA: TGTGCCAGCTCACCACTTAAGACGGCCGGGTCCTCTGGAAACACCATATATTTT. This translates into CASSPLKTAGSSGNTIYF.

The chain carries TRBV7-2 and TRBJ2-3; no clear D. Germline CDR1 reads SGHTA; CDR2 reads FQGNSA. CDR3 length: 12 residues. Trimming took off 1 base at V and 7 bases at J, with 6 bases between the two ends. This CDR3 is CASSLVRNTQYF. The CDR3 DNA follows: TGTGCCAGCAGCTTAGTGAGAAATACGCAGTATTTT.

The chain's CDR3 is CASTTTRGSAFF. CDR3 nucleotides: TGTGCCAGCACTACGACGAGGGGGTCGGCTTTCTTT. This chain joins TRBV6-1 and TRBJ1-1, with D perhaps matching TRBD1 (6 bases). This CDR3 is 12 amino acids long. Germline V gene data show CDR1 as MNHNS and CDR2 as SASEGT. V lost 7 bases and J 11 bases, leaving 17 bases between the germline ends.

The J gene is TRBJ2-1, the V gene TRBV5-1; the match to TRBD2 covers 8 bases. The CDR3 has 17 amino acids. Germline CDR1 reads SGHRS; CDR2 reads YFSETQ. The junction had 9 bases not matched to a gene; V was cut back by 0 bases and J by 4 bases. The CDR3 sequence is CASSLASLSSGYNEQFF. In DNA, the CDR3 is TGCGCCAGCAGCTTGGCCAGTTTGTCTAGCGGGTACAATGAGCAGTTCTTC.

The gene calls are TRBV7-9 and TRBJ2-7, with no clear D. Germline assignment: CDR1 SEHNR and CDR2 FQNEAQ (reference sequence). Trimming shortened V by 5 bases and J by 3 bases, and 20 bases separated the two germline ends. The CDR3 loop spans 16 amino acids. In DNA, the CDR3 is TGTGCCAGCAGCCCCCTTTGGCTAGTTAAGAACTACGAGCAGTACTTC. It encodes CASSPLWLVKNYEQYF.